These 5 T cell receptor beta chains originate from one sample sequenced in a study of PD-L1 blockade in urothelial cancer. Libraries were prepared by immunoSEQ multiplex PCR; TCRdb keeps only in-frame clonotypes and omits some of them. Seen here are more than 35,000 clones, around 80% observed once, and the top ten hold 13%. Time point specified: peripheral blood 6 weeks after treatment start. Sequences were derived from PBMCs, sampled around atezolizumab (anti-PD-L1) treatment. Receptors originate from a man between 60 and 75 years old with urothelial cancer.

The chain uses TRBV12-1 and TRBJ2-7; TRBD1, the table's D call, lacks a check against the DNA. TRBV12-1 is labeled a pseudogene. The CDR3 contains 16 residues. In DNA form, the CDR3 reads TGTGCCAGCAGCGTCAGGCCGGGACAGGACGCCTACGAGCAGTACTTC. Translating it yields CASSVRPGQDAYEQYF.

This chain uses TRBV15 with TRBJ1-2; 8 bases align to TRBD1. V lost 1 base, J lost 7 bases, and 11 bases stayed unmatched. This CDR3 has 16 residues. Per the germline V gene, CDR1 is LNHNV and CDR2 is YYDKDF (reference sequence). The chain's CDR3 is CATSRGVGQGARGYTF. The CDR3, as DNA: TGTGCCACCAGCAGAGGGGTGGGCCAGGGGGCGCGTGGCTACACCTTC.

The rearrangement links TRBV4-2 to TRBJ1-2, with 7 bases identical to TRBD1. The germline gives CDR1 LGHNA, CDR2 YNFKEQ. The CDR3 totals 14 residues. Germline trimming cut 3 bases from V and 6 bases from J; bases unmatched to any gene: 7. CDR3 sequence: CASSHRTGGHGYTF. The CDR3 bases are TGTGCCAGCAGCCACCGGACAGGCGGCCATGGCTACACCTTC.

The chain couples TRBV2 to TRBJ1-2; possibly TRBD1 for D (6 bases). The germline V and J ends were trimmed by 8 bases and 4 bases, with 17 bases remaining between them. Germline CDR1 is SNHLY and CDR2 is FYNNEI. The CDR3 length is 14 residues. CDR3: CASGSFGQRYGYTF. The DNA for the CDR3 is TGTGCCAGCGGCTCCTTCGGACAGCGCTATGGCTACACCTTC.

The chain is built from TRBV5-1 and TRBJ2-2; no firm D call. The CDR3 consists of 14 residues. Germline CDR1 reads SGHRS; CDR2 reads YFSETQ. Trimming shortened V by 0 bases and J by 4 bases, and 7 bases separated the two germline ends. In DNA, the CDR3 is TGCGCCAGCAGCTTGGAACTTGCCACCGGGGAGCTGTTTTTT. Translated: CASSLELATGELFF.